Sequencing of this T cell receptor (beta chain) was carried out in a study of control samples from healthy donors and cancer patients. V lost 8 bases, J lost 4 bases, and 9 bases lay in between. The CDR3 contains 11 residues. Here immunoSEQ multiplex PCR was the method, and the copy in TCRdb shows in-frame clones only, minus some. Of around 120,000 clones listed, more than 85% were seen once; the top ten hold 6.5% to 9%. The chain has TRBV12-3 or TRBV12-4 and TRBJ2-7; D possibly matches TRBD1 or TRBD2 (5 bases each). Sequencing was performed on blood. The sequence was collected from a woman aged 18-30 years in good health. CDR3 loop: CASGDQYEQYF. The CDR3 region has the DNA TGTGCCAGCGGGGACCAGTACGAGCAGTACTTC.